Here is one TCR beta chain with its context. This clonotype was counted between two and nine times. Its antigen is unknown. The record has no base qualities; no much larger clone is one base away. This sample is part of a study of T cells in Graves' hyperthyroidism and ophthalmopathy (dated by TCRdb to the late 2010s). The study in broad terms: TCR V-J signatures able to tell the groups apart were searched for in a discovery cohort of about a hundred patients, of whom more than 40 had Graves' ophthalmopathy and around 56 had stable Graves' hyperthyroidism. Thyroid tissue and blood T-cell repertoires from about six Graves' hyperthyroidism patients were also compared in the study. TCR Vbeta CDR3 sequencing of fewer than 150 peripheral blood samples (more than 40 ophthalmopathy, 75 hyperthyroidism and some 17 progressor patients) is reported in the paper. An independent validation cohort of around 19 hyperthyroidism patients and 15 or so patients who later progressed to ophthalmopathy tested prospective prediction of ophthalmopathy. Following sampling, methimazole starting at 30 mg daily was given to hyperthyroidism patients, and high-dose intravenous methylprednisolone was given to ophthalmopathy patients. For training and testing, the 80 to 100 patients in the discovery cohort were randomly divided in a 7:3 ratio. Study-level results and caveats: Sample size was not statistically predetermined, and blinding of investigators to group allocation was not performed. A 13 V-J signature model separated ophthalmopathy from stable hyperthyroidism, with roughly 88% sensitivity and 81.08% specificity in cross-validation and 80%/75% in testing. Most expanded thyroid clonotypes (frequency above 0.001) were also detected in blood, suggesting blood repertoires may reflect thyroid immune responses. In validation, the model predicted progression to ophthalmopathy a median of about 5.9 months before onset, with over 55% sensitivity and almost 75% specificity.

The study excluded patients with uncontrolled infections, other autoimmune diseases, pregnancy or lactation. Diagnoses were based on clinical symptoms, serum thyroxine and TRAb, thyroid ultrasound and orbital computed tomography. Total RNA was extracted with Trizol reagent, and quality was checked on an Agilent 2100 Bioanalyzer. The TCR beta CDR3 regions were amplified from RNA transcripts. For the first round of RT-PCR on the TCR CDR3, the HTBI primer set was used together with the Qiagen OneStep RT-PCR kit. Libraries were constructed in a second round of multiplex PCR, after which size selection and purification were carried out. The libraries were sequenced on an Illumina HiSeq2000 using paired-end 100 bp reads. On the study's bioinformatics: SOAPnuke was used to process the raw data, removing reads that contained adapters or uncalled bases, had a mean Phred below 15, or lacked an exact match to the constant primer or identifier. High-quality paired reads were merged using COPE v1.2.5, and each unique nucleotide sequence was defined as a clonotype. Clonotypes were aligned to IMGT TRBV, TRBD and TRBJ reference segments using MiTCR v1.1. Only V-J combinations with frequency above 0.0001, covering 99% to 99.2% of repertoires, were analysed. A TCS score was defined as the ratio between F50 (clonal expansion) and ExV (chaos), using BLOSUM62-based TCRdist between CDR3 peptides within each V-J. Welch's t-statistics and random forest reduced 450 to 600 V-J features to roughly 13, which were used in a naive Bayes classifier (R e1071). The Morisita-Horn index was used to measure how similar the thyroid and blood repertoires were. The public reads were quality trimmed at Q25 with fastp and then assembled into clones with MiXCR by TCRdb, keeping productive beta chains. Every distinct CDR3 protein forms one entry, paired with its most common genes and DNA. TCRdb, rather than the study authors, made the V and J calls. Counted in this sample were roughly 510,000 distinct CDR3 sequences; 40% to 55% of them appeared once. The ten largest make up about 40% of the sample.

Specimen: peripheral blood or thyroid tissue (not recorded which). The receptor was isolated from an adult woman with Graves' disease, either hyperthyroidism or ophthalmopathy (not recorded which).

The CDR3: CASSYTGGEQYF. The DNA sequence is TGTGCCAGCAGTTACACGGGGGGCGAGCAGTACTTC. The receptor chain draws on TRBV6-5 and TRBJ2-7, with 7 bases aligning to TRBD2. The CDR3 has 12 amino acids, counting the end cysteine and phenylalanine. Only the CDR3 region is kept as DNA, spanning 36 bases read in frame from base 1. From the germline V gene, CDR1 is MNHEY and CDR2 is SVGAGI. Here V drops 2 bases and J drops 6 bases, and the junction holds 1 base not matched to any gene.